The sequence of this TCR beta chain was determined in a study of T cells in Graves' hyperthyroidism and ophthalmopathy. Participants, patients aged 18 to 65, had newly diagnosed hyperthyroidism with a duration under 2 months. Patients having uncontrolled infection, another autoimmune disease, pregnancy or lactation were not included. Fresh peripheral blood, roughly 9.8 ml of it, supplied the PBMCs. Amplification of TCR beta CDR3 regions used RNA as the template. In the first-round RT-PCR of the TCR CDR3, the HTBI primer set was used. TCRdb reprocessed the multiplex PCR reads with MiXCR, giving one entry per CDR3 protein. The table includes 650,000 to 700,000 distinct CDR3 sequences, 17% detected once. This clonotype showed up just a few times. The CDR3 loop spans 16 amino acids. The V segment lost 0 bases and the J segment 2 bases; nucleotides outside the gene matches: 4. Looked up from germline, CDR1 is LNHDA and CDR2 is SQIVND (reference sequence).

Sample: blood. The rearrangement joins TRBV19 to TRBJ1-5; 7 bases line up with TRBD1. The source of this sequence is a man over 45 with Graves' hyperthyroidism. The CDR3 sequence is CASSIDLGTGNQPQHF. In DNA form, the CDR3 reads TGTGCCAGTAGTATAGATCTAGGGACAGGCAATCAGCCCCAGCATTTT.